This T cell receptor beta chain was captured by sequencing in a study of shared clonotypes between healthy human individuals. Study observations and caveats: Enrolling few donors narrowed the genetic and exposure-history diversity that was represented. It was the non-shared clonotypes that had lower generation probabilities than clonotypes shared by all four donors.

The germline gives CDR1 MDHEN, CDR2 SYDVKM. The CDR3 sequence is 15 residues long. The V end was cut by 4 bases, the J end by 8 bases, with 17 bases between. Produced via immunoSEQ multiplex PCR; TCRdb's table is partial and in-frame only. The profile shows roughly 1,500,000 clones, about 98.5% of them singletons. A word on this clone: Antigen unknown.

The TCR sequence derives from a young man in good health. The chain carries TRBV28 and TRBJ1-4; D perhaps matches TRBD1 (5 bases). Material for sequencing was naive CD4+ T cells sorted from blood. As for subset: CD45RA+ positively selected. CDR3 amino acids: CASSSPGGYREKLFF. The CDR3 DNA follows: TGTGCCAGCAGTTCCCCTGGGGGATACCGGGAAAAACTGTTTTTT. Together with reference TRBV28 and TRBJ1-4, the CDR3 gives the full variable domain: DVKVTQSSRYLVKRTGEKVFLECVQDMDHENMFWYRQDPGLGLRLIYFSYDVKMKEKGDIPEGYSVSREKKERFSLILESASTNQTSMYLCASSSPGGYREKLFFGSGTQLSVL.